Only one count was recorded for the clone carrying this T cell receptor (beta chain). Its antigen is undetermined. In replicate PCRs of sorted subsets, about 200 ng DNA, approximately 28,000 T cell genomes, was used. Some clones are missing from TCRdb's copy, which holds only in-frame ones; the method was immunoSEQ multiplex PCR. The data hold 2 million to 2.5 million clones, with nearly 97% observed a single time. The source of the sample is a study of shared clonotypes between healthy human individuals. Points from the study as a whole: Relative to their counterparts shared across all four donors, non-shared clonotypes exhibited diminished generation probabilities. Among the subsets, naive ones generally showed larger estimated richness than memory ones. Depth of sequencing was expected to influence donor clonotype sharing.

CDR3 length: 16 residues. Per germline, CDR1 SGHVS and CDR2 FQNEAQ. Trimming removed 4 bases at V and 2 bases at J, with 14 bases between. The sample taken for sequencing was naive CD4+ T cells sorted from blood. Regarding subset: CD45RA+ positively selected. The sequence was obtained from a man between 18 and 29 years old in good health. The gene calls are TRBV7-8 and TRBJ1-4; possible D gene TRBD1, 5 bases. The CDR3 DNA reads TGTGCCAGCAGCTCAAGCTCGGCAGGGACTAATGAAAAACTGTTTTTT. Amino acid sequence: CASSSSSAGTNEKLFF.